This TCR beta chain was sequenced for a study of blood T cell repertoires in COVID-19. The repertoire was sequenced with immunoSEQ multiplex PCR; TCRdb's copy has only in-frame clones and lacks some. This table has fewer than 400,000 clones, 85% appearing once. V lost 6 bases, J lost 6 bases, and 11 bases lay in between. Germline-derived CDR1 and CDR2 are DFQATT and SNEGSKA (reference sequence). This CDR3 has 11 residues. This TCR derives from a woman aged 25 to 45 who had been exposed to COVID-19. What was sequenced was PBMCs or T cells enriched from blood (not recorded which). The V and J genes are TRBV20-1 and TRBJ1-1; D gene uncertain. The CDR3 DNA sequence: TGCAGTGCCCCGCGGGCGTCTGAAGCTTTCTTT. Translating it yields CSAPRASEAFF.